The text below deals with one T cell receptor (beta chain). Its cognate antigen is unknown. This sample was included in a study of shared clonotypes between healthy human individuals. Sequencing used immunoSEQ multiplex PCR; TCRdb keeps in-frame clones, though not all of them. Seen here are approximately 330,000 clones, more than 60% observed once, and the top ten hold about 10%. Findings of the study overall: The sampled material consisted only of blood, and tissue repertoires are likely to differ.

The CDR3 is 17 residues long. Germline values: CDR1 LNHDA, CDR2 SQIVND (reference sequence). V was clipped by 3 bases and J by 6 bases; unmatched bases: 14. Source material: memory CD4+ T cells sorted from blood. The subset was: CD45RA-negative fraction. J is TRBJ2-7 and V is TRBV19; 10 bases match TRBD2. This clonotype was obtained from a man aged 30 to 39 in good health. CDR3 bases: TGTGCCAGTAGTATTAAAGCCCCCCTAGCGGGAGTATCCGAGCAGTACTTC. It codes for CASSIKAPLAGVSEQYF.